Listed below are T cell receptor beta chains from one sample, sequenced in a study of blood T cells in healthy people across ages. TCRdb independently ran MiXCR on the 5' RACE reads; one entry per CDR3 protein. The sample lists 720,000 or so distinct CDR3 sequences, 35% to 50% seen once, with about 32% in the top ten. The specimen sequenced was blood. All receptors derive from an elderly man in good health. The CDR3 runs from the conserved cysteine through the conserved F or W. The order of the fields is D gene, J gene, V gene, clone size, CDR3 DNA, CDR3 protein. The D gene is left open where the match is weak. Part of the rows lack a size; the others show once, few, many or a class for expanded clones.

- TRBJ1-2 TRBV28 few TGTGCCAGCAGTACCGGGTTCGGCTACACCTTC CASSTGFGYTF
- TRBJ2-7 TRBV12-3/TRBV12-4 - TGTGCCAGCAGTGTAAAGGGTGGCACGATGCAGTACTTC CASSVKGGTMQYF
- TRBJ2-1 TRBV14 few TGTGCCAGCAGCCAAGGTTACGGGACCTTAACTCTACAAGGTGAGCAGTTCTTC CASSQGYGTLTLQGEQFF
- TRBJ2-7 TRBV20-1 few TGCAGTGCTAGTGATGAGGGGGGGTACGAGCAGTACTTC CSASDEGGYEQYF
TRBD2 TRBJ2-3 TRBV6-4 once TGTGCCAGCTCTTTAGCGGGGCGAAGCACAGAGACGCAGTATTTT CASSLAGRSTETQYF
- TRBJ2-1 TRBV11-3 few TGTGCCAGCAGCTTAACTGTGAACAATGAGCAGTTCTTC CASSLTVNNEQFF
- TRBJ1-2 TRBV9 - TGTGCCAGCAGCCCTCTCACCAGGGAAAGGGATGGCTACACCTTC CASSPLTRERDGYTF
TRBD1 TRBJ2-2 TRBV15 few TGTGCCACCAGCAGAGAAGGGACAGCCGGTGGGGAGCTGTTTTTT CATSREGTAGGELFF
TRBD2 TRBJ2-5 TRBV27 few TGTGCCAGCATCAAAAGGGGGACTAGCGGGTTCCAAGAGACCCAGTACTTC CASIKRGTSGFQETQYF
TRBD1 TRBJ2-3 TRBV28 few TGTGCCAGCAGGAGACAGGGTTCGGCGTCCCGGAGGTGGTCAGATACGCAGTATTTT CASRRQGSASRRWSDTQYF
- TRBJ2-7 TRBV5-1 - TGCGCCAGCTCAGTCAGCCTTGAGCAGTACTTC CASSVSLEQYF
TRBD2 TRBJ2-1 TRBV6-1 - TGTGCCAGCACTAAGGGACTAGCGGGAGTAATCCATGAGCAGTTTTTC CASTKGLAGVIHEQFF
- TRBJ1-1 TRBV4-1 few TGCGCCAGCAGCCAAGATCGAGAGAGGTCTTTCTTT CASSQDRERSFF
- TRBJ1-2 TRBV20-1 - TGCAGTGCCAGACGGGCTGGAGACTATGGCTACACCTTC CSARRAGDYGYTF
- TRBJ1-2 TRBV7-2 few TGTGCCAGCAGCTCCACAGGGCGGCAGGGAAGTGGCTACACCTTC CASSSTGRQGSGYTF
TRBD2 TRBJ2-7 TRBV12-3/TRBV12-4 - TGTGCCAGCAGACGACCACTAGCGGGAGGTACCTACGAGCAGTACTTC CASRRPLAGGTYEQYF
TRBD1 TRBJ2-2 TRBV11-2 - TGTGCCAGCAGCTCACACCAGGGACAGGGGAACACCGGGGAGCTGTTTTTT CASSSHQGQGNTGELFF
TRBD2 TRBJ2-3 TRBV4-3 - TGCGCCAGCAGCCAAGCGAGCGGGGGTATAGATACGCAGTATTTT CASSQASGGIDTQYF
TRBD1 TRBJ1-6 TRBV27 - TGTGCCAGCAGCAAAGTTTTCGCGGGCAGGGGGATCCGTTCACCCCTCCACTTT CASSKVFAGRGIRSPLHF
TRBD2 TRBJ2-7 TRBV3-1 - TGTGCCAGCAGCCAGACTAGCGGCGAGCAGTACTTC CASSQTSGEQYF
TRBD2 TRBJ2-7 TRBV20-1 - TGCAGTGCTCTTACTAGCGGGAGTGGATACGAGCAGTACTTC CSALTSGSGYEQYF
- TRBJ1-2 TRBV30 - TGTGCCTGGAGTGTAACGTCTTTCTATGGCTACACCTTC CAWSVTSFYGYTF
- TRBJ1-6 TRBV6-1 few TGTGCCAGCAGTGGGCTTGGGTCCAGCTCCTATAATTCACCCCTCCACTTT CASSGLGSSSYNSPLHF
- TRBJ2-1 TRBV20-1 - TGCAGTGCTAGAGGCGGGACCACCTACAATGAGCAGTTCTTC CSARGGTTYNEQFF
- TRBJ2-7 TRBV20-1 few TGCAGTGCTTCCGGACGAATTGTTCCTAGCGAGCAGTACTTC CSASGRIVPSEQYF
- TRBJ2-4 TRBV30 few TGTGCCTGGACCCCTAGCAGTCTAGCCAAAAACATTCAGTACTTC CAWTPSSLAKNIQYF
TRBD2 TRBJ2-7 TRBV20-1 - TGCAGTGCTACTAGCGGGAGGGGTTTCGACGAGCAGTACTTC CSATSGRGFDEQYF
TRBD2 TRBJ2-7 TRBV14 - TGTGCCATCAGCCAACCGGGAGGGCCGTACGAGCAGTACTTC CAISQPGGPYEQYF
- TRBJ2-3 TRBV29-1 many TGCAGCGCGGGACCTCCAGATACGCAGTATTTT CSAGPPDTQYF
TRBD2 TRBJ2-5 TRBV15 many TGTGCCACCAGCAGGGGACTAGCGGGAGGCGGAGAGACCCAGTACTTC CATSRGLAGGGETQYF
- TRBJ2-3 TRBV6-2/TRBV6-3 - TGTGCCAGCAGTTCCTTCGGTTATAGCACAGATGCGCAGTATTTT CASSSFGYSTDAQYF
- TRBJ1-2 TRBV5-1 - TGCGCCAGCAGCTGGTCGGCGGTTAACTATGGCTACACCTTC CASSWSAVNYGYTF
TRBD1 TRBJ2-7 TRBV25-1 - TGTGCCAGCAGTGAATTACCGCGGACAGGAACCTACGAGCAGTACTTC CASSELPRTGTYEQYF
- TRBJ2-7 TRBV20-1 - TGCAGTGCCCTGACAGTTGACGAGCAGTACTTC CSALTVDEQYF
- TRBJ1-4 TRBV7-8 - TGTGCCAGCAGCTTACAGGGGCATAATGAAAAACTGTTTTTT CASSLQGHNEKLFF
TRBD2 TRBJ2-2 TRBV28 few TGTGCCAGCAGTTTACGTCCGTACGGGAGGGCCGGTACCGGGGAGCTGTTTTTT CASSLRPYGRAGTGELFF
TRBD1 TRBJ2-5 TRBV24-1 - TGTGCCACCAGTGATCCGGGACAGGAGGGCAGGACCCAGTACTTC CATSDPGQEGRTQYF
- TRBJ1-6 TRBV6-6 few TGTGCCAGCAGTAGCATACGGGATTCACCCCTCCACTTT CASSSIRDSPLHF
TRBD2 TRBJ2-7 TRBV4-2 few TGTGCCAGCAGCCAAGATCTGGGCTCTAGCGGGAGATCATACGAGCAGTACTTC CASSQDLGSSGRSYEQYF
TRBD2 TRBJ2-3 TRBV6-6 - TGTGCCAGCATCGACATAGACGGCGGGAGGGGAGATACGCAGTATTTT CASIDIDGGRGDTQYF
TRBD2 TRBJ2-5 TRBV28 - TGTGCCAGCAGTTTTACCCGACTAGCGGGGAGCATCGAGACCCAGTACTTC CASSFTRLAGSIETQYF
- TRBJ1-2 TRBV29-1 - TGCAGCGTTGAAGATCCGGGGGGTGGCTATGGCTACACCTTC CSVEDPGGGYGYTF
TRBD2 TRBJ2-7 TRBV6-6 - TGTGCCAGCAGTCCCGGACAGGGAGGGACTAGCGGCTACGAGCAGTACTTC CASSPGQGGTSGYEQYF
- TRBJ2-2 TRBV20-1 few TGCAGTGCTAGGGGGCCCCTAAACACCGGGGAGCTGTTTTTT CSARGPLNTGELFF
- TRBJ1-4 TRBV20-1 - TGCAGTGTCTCTCAGGGGTTAGGCAACGAAAAACTGTTTTTT CSVSQGLGNEKLFF